This TCR beta chain was observed in a study of Ad26.COV2.S vaccination and SARS-CoV-2 variants. Study-wide background: Intramuscular Ad26.COV2.S doses were given once or twice, 56 days apart.

Stated treatment: 15 to 20 received Ad26.COV2.S at low or high dose, single or two shots; five or six received placebo; per-sample allocation not given. Specimen acquisition occurred on day 63 following the initial vaccine or placebo injection. In Boston, the donor was an adult between 18-55 years of age. The administered vaccine (an Ad26 vector) expressed Wuhan-strain SARS-CoV-2 spike. Study-wide points: The study found higher spike-specific TCR breadth in vaccine than placebo recipients.

Trimming cost V 4 bases and J 1 base, with 10 bases left between them. The length of the CDR3 is 14 residues. Germline CDR1 is LNHDA and CDR2 is SQIVND (reference sequence). Clones were read by immunoSEQ multiplex PCR, and TCRdb kept only the in-frame ones, dropping some. The table records about 400,000 clones, roughly 88% of them present only once. To note about this clone: Antigen: not known.

The V and J genes are TRBV19 and TRBJ1-2; the D is unclear. The TCR was taken from a person aged 18-60 years who received the Ad26.COV2.S COVID-19 vaccine or a placebo. The source material was peripheral blood, sampled in a trial of Ad26.COV2.S vaccine versus placebo. CDR3 DNA: TGTGCCAGTAGTAAGATCAGTCGTAACTATGGCTACACCTTC. This encodes CASSKISRNYGYTF.